The text below deals with one T cell receptor (beta chain). The source of the sample is a study of blood T cells in healthy people across ages. The second PCR ran roughly 7 to 12 cycles with a sample-barcoded 5' primer and J-beta primers. TCRdb re-analysed the 5' RACE reads in MiXCR, keeping a single row per CDR3 protein. The repertoire holds about 800,000 distinct CDR3 sequences, with just under 25% as singletons. The sample also formed part of further work on T cells of mothers and their children.

Sequencing was performed on blood. This sequence was found in a boy between 5 and 17 years old in good health.

The CDR3 DNA sequence: TGCAGTGCTAGGCGTGAGGACAACTATGGCTACACCTTC. It yields the protein CSARREDNYGYTF. The chain is built from TRBV20-1 and TRBJ1-2; D gene ambiguous. Germline CDR1 reads DFQATT; CDR2 reads SNEGSKA (reference sequence). V shed 3 bases and J shed 2 bases, with 10 bases lying between them. The CDR3 covers 13 residues.